This T cell receptor (beta chain) was captured by sequencing in a study of T cell repertoires in cytomegalovirus infection. Whole-study context: Public TCR beta signature analysis indicated the presence of both CMV infection and matching HLA type.

The CDR3 loop spans 16 amino acids. CDR1 and CDR2 (germline): MNHNY, SVGAGI (reference sequence). Whole-study results and caveats: The study identified carriers of CMV plus the relevant HLA from cumulative public TCR beta family frequency.

With respect to this clonotype: Its antigen remains unknown. The junction departs from germline at one end; a sequencing error may be responsible.

TCRdb fed the reads into MiXCR, producing one record per CDR3 protein. The table shows about 740,000 distinct CDR3 sequences, with 35% to 45% occurring only once. Source material: PBMCs. The TCR originated in a human donor in good health (CMV status not recorded). Some clones in this sample may be carry-over from other donors' samples. This sequence joins TRBV6-6 and TRBJ1-4, with a possible D match to TRBD1 (6 bases). This chain's CDR3 is CASRYSQGPYYEKLFF. For the CDR3, the DNA is TGTGCCAGCCGTTACTCACAGGGACCATACTATGAAAAACTGTTTTTT.